This T cell receptor beta chain was sequenced in a study of blood T cell repertoires in COVID-19. Sequencing used immunoSEQ multiplex PCR; TCRdb keeps in-frame clones, though not all of them. The sample yields around 170,000 clones, about 89% seen once. The CDR3 is made up of 15 amino acids. The germline gives CDR1 LNHNV, CDR2 YYDKDF (reference sequence). The V end was cut by 0 bases, the J end by 1 base, with 10 bases between. The receptor's source is a young man who had recovered from COVID-19. The sample taken for sequencing was peripheral blood. The rearrangement joins TRBV15 to TRBJ2-7; D remains unclear. As DNA, the CDR3 is TGTGCCACCAGCAGAGATCGAACACCTTCCTACGAGCAGTACTTC. Translated: CATSRDRTPSYEQYF.